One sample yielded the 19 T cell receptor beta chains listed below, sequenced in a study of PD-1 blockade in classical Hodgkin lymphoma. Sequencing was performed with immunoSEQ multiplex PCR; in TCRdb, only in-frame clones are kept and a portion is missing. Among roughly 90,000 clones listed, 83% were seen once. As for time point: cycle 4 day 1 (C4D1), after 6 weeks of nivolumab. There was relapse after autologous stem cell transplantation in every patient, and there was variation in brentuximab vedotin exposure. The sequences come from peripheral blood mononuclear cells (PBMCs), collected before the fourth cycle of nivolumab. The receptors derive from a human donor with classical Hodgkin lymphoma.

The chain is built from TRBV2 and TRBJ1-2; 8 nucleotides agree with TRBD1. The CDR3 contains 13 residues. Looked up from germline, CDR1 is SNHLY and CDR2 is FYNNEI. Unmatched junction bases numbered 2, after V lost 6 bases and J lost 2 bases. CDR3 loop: CASRDRANYGYTF. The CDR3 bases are TGTGCCAGCAGGGACAGGGCCAACTATGGCTACACCTTC.

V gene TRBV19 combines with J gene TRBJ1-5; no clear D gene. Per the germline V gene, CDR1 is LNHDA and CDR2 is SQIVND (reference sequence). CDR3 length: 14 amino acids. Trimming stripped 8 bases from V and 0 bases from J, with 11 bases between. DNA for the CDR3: TGTGCCAGTCGGAGTAGCGCTAGCAATCAGCCCCAGCATTTT. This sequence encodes CASRSSASNQPQHF.

The chain's CDR3 is CASRGPAGGDQETQYF. The DNA of the CDR3 is TGTGCCAGCAGGGGACCCGCGGGAGGCGACCAAGAGACCCAGTACTTC. The J gene is TRBJ2-5, the V gene TRBV11-2; 8 bases are a match to TRBD2. J was trimmed by 0 bases and V by 6 bases; bases with no gene match: 9. The CDR3 covers 16 residues. From germline, CDR1 is SGHAT and CDR2 FQNNGV.

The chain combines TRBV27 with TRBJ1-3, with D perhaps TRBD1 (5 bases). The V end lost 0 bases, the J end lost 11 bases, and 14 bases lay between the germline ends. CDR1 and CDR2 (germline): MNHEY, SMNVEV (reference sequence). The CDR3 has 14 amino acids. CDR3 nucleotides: TGTGCCAGCAGTTTATCAGGGACTACCGAGCCCATATATTTT. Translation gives CASSLSGTTEPIYF.

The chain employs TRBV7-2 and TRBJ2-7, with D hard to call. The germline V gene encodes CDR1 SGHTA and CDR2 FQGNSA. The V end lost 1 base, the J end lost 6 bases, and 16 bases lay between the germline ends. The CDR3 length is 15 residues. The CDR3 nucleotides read TGTGCCAGCAGCTTAGGGGGTAGTCGGCGGAGCGAGCAGTACTTC. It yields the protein CASSLGGSRRSEQYF.

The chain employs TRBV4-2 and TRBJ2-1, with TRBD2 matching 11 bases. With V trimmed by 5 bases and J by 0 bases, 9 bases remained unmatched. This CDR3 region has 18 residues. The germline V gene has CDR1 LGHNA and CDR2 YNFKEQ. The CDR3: CASSAQPGLAASYNEQFF. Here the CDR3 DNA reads TGTGCCAGCAGCGCACAGCCGGGACTAGCGGCCTCCTACAATGAGCAGTTCTTC.

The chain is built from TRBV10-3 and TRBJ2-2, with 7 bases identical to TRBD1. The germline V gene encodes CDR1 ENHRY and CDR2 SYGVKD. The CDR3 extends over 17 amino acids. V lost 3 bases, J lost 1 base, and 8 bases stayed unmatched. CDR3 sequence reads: CAISDPTGKGNTGELFF. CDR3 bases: TGTGCCATCAGTGACCCGACAGGGAAGGGGAACACCGGGGAGCTGTTTTTT.

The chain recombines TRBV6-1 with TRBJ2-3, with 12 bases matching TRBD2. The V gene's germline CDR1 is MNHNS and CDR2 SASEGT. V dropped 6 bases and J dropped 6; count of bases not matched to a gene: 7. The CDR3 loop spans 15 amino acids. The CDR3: CASRASGRAGDTQYF. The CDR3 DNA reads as TGTGCCAGCAGAGCTAGCGGGAGGGCCGGGGATACGCAGTATTTT.

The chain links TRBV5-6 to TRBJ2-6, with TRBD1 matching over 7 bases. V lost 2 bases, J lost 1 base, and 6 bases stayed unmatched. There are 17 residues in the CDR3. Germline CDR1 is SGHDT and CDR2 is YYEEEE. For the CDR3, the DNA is TGTGCCAGCAGCTTTCCGACAGGGTGGTCTGGGGCCAACGTCCTGACTTTC. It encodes CASSFPTGWSGANVLTF.

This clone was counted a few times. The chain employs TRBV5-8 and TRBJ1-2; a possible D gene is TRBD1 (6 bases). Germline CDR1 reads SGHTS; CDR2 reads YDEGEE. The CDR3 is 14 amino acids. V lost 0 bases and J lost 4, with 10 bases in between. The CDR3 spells CASSLGDTLYGYTF. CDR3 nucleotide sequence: TGTGCCAGCAGCTTGGGGGACACCCTCTATGGCTACACCTTC.

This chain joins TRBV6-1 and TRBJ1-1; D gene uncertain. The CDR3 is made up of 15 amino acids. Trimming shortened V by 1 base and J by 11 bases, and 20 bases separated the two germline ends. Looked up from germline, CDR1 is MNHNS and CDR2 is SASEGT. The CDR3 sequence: CASSEEGRRALGAFF. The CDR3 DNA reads TGTGCCAGCAGTGAAGAAGGGCGGAGGGCCCTCGGGGCTTTCTTT.

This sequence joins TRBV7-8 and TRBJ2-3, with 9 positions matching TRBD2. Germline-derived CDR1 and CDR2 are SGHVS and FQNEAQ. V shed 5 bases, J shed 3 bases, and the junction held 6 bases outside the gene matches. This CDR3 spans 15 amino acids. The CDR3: CASSPGLASTDTQYF. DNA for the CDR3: TGTGCCAGCAGCCCGGGACTAGCATCGACAGATACGCAGTATTTT.

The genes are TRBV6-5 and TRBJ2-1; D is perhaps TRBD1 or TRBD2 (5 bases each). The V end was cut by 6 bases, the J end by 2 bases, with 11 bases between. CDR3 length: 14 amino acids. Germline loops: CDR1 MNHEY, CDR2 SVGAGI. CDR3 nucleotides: TGTGCCAGCAGGGGGACCGGCACCTACAATGAGCAGTTCTTC. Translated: CASRGTGTYNEQFF.

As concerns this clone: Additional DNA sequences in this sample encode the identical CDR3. CDR3 DNA sequence: TGTGCCAGTAGTATAGGGCGGGGGATGAACACTGAAGCTTTCTTT. Translating it yields CASSIGRGMNTEAFF. The chain recombines TRBV19 with TRBJ1-1, with D possibly matching TRBD1 (5 bases). The CDR3 extends over 15 amino acids. Germline loops: CDR1 LNHDA, CDR2 SQIVND (reference sequence). V lost 1 base to trimming and J lost 0 bases, with 9 bases between them.

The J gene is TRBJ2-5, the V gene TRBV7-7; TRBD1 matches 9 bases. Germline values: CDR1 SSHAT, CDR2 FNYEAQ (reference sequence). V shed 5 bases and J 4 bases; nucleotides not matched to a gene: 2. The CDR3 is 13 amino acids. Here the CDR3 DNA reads TGTGCCAGCAGCAGGGACAGGGTAGAGACCCAGTACTTC. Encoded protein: CASSRDRVETQYF. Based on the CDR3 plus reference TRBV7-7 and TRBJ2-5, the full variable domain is GAGVSQSPRYKVTKRGQDVTLRCDPISSHATLYWYQQALGQGPEFLTYFNYEAQPDKSGLPSDRFSAERPEGSISTLTIQRTEQRDSAMYRCASSRDRVETQYFGPGTRLLVL.

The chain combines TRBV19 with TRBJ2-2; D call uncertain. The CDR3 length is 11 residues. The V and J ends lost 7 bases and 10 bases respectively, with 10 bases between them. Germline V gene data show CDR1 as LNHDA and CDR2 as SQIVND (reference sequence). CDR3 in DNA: TGTGCCAGTACCTCACCCACGGAGCTGTTTTTT. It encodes CASTSPTELFF.

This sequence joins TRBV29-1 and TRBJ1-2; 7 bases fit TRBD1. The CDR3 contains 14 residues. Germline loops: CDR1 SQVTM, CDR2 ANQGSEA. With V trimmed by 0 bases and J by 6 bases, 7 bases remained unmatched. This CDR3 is CSVEDNAGGNGYTF. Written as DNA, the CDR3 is TGCAGCGTTGAAGATAACGCAGGGGGGAATGGCTACACCTTC.

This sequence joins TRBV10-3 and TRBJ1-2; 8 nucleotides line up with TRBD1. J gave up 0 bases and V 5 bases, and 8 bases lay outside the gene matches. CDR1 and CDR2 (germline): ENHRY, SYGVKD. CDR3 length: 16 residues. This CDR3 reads CAISQDRAKANYGYTF. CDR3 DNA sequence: TGTGCCATCAGTCAGGACAGGGCCAAAGCTAACTATGGCTACACCTTC.

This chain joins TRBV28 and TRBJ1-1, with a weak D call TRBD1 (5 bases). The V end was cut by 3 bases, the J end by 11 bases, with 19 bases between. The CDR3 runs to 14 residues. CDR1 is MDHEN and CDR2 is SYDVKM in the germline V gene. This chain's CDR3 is CASSFGTGGTRAFF. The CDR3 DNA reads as TGTGCCAGCAGTTTTGGTACCGGGGGAACTAGGGCTTTCTTT.